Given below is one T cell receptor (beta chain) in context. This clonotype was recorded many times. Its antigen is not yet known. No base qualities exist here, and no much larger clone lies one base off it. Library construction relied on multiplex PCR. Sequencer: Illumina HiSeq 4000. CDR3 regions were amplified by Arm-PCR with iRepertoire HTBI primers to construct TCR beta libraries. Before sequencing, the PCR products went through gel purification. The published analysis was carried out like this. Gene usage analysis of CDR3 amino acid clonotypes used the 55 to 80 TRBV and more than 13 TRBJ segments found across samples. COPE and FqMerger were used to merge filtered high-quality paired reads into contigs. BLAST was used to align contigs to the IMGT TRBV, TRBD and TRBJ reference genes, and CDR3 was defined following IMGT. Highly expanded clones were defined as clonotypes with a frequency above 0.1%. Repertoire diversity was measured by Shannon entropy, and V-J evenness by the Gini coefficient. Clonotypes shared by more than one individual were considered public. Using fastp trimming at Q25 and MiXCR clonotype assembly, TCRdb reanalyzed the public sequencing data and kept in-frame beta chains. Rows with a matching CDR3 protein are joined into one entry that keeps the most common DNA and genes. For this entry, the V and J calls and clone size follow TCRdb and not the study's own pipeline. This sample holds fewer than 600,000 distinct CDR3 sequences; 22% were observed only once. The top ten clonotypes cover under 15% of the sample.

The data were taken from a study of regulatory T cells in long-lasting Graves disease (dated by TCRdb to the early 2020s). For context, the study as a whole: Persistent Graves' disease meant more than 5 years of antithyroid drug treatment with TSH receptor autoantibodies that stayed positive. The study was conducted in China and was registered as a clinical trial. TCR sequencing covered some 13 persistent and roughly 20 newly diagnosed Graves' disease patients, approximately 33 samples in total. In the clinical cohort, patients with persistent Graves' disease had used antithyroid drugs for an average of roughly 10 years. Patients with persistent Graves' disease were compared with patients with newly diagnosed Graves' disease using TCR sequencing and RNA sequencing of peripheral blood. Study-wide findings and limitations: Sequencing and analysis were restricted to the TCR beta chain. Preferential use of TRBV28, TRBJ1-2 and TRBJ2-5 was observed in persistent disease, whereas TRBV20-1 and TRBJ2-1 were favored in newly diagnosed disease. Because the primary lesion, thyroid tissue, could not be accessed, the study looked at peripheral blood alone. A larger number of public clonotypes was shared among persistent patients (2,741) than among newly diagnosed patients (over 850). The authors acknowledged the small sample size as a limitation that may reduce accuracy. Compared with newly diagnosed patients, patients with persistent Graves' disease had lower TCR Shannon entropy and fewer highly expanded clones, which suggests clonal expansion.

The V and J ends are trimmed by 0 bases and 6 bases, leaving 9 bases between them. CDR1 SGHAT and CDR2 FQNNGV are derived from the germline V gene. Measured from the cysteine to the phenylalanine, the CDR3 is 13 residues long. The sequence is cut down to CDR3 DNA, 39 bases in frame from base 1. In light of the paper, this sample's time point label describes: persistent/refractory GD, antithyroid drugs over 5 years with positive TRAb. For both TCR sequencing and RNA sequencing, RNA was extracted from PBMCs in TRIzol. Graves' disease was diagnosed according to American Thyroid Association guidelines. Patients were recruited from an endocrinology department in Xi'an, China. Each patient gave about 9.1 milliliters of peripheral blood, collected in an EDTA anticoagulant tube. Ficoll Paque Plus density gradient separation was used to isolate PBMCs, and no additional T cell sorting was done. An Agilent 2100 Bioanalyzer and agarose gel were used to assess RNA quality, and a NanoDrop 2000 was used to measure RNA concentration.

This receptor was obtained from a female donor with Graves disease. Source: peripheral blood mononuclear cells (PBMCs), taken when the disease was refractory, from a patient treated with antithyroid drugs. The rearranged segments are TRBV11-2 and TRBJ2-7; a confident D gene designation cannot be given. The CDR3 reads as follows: CASSLDLGIEQYF. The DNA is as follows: TGTGCCAGCAGCTTAGATCTCGGAATCGAGCAGTACTTC. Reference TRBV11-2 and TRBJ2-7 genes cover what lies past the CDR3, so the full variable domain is EAGVAQSPRYKIIEKRQSVAFWCNPISGHATLYWYQQILGQGPKLLIQFQNNGVVDDSQLPKDRFSAERLKGVDSTLKIQPAKLEDSAVYLCASSLDLGIEQYFGPGTRLTVT.